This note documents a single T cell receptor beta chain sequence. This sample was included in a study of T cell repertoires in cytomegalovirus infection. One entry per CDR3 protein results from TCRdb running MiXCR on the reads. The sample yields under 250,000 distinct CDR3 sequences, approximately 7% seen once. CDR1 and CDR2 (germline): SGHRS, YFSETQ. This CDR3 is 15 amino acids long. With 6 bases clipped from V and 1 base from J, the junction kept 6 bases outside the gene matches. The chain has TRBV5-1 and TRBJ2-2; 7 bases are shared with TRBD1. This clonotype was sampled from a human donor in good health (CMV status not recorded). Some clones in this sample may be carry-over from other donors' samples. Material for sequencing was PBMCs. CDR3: CASTLRQGNTGELFF. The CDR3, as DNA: TGCGCCAGCACCCTCCGACAGGGGAACACCGGGGAGCTGTTTTTT. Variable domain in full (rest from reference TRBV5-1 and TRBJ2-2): KAGVTQTPRYLIKTRGQQVTLSCSPISGHRSVSWYQQTPGQGLQFLFEYFSETQRNKGNFPGRFSGRQFSNSRSEMNVSTLELGDSALYLCASTLRQGNTGELFFGEGSRLTVL.